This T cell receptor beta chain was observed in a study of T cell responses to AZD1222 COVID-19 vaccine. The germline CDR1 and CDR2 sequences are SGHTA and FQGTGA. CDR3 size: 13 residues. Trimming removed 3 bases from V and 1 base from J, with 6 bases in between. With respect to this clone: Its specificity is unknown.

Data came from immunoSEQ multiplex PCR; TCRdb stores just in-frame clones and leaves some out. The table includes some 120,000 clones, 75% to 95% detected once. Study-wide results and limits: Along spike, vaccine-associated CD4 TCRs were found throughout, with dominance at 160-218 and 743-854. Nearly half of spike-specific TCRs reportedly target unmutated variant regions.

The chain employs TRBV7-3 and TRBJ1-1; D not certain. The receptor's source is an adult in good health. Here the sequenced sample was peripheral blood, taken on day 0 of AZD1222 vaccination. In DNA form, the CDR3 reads TGTGCCAGCAGCTTTCACCAGAACACTGAAGCTTTCTTT. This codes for CASSFHQNTEAFF.